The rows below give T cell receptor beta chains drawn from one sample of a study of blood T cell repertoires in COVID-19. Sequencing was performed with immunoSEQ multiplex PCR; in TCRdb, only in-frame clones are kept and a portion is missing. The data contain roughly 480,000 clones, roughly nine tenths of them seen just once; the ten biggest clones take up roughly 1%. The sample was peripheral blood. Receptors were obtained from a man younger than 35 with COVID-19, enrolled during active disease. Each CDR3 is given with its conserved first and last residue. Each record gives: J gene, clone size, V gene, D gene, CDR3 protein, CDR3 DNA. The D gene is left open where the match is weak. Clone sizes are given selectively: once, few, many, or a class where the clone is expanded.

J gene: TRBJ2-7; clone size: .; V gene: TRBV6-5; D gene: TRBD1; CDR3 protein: CASNLGTGMGEQYF; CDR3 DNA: TGTGCCAGCAACCTGGGGACAGGGATGGGCGAGCAGTACTTC
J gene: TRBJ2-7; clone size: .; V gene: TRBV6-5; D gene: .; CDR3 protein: CASSYSTLQGPYEQYF; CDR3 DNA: TGTGCCAGCAGTTACAGTACACTACAGGGCCCCTACGAGCAGTACTTC
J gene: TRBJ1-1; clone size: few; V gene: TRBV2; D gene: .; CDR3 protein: CASGANTEAFF; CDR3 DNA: TGTGCCAGCGGGGCGAACACTGAAGCTTTCTTT
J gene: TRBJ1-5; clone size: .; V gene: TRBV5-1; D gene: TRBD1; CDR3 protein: CASSYTGGSNQPQHF; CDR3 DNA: TGCGCCAGCAGCTATACAGGGGGGAGCAATCAGCCCCAGCATTTT
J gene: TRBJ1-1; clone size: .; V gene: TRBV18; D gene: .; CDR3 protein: CASSPSNRVNTEAFF; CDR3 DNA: TGTGCCAGCTCACCATCGAACAGGGTGAACACTGAAGCTTTCTTT
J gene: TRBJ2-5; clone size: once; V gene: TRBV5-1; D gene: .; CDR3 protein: CASSLAGSQETQYF; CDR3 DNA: TGCGCCAGCAGCTTGGCCGGGTCCCAAGAGACCCAGTACTTC
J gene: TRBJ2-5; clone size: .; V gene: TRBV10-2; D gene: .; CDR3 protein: CASSESTAQETQYF; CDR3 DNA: TGCGCCAGCAGTGAGTCGACAGCCCAAGAGACCCAGTACTTC
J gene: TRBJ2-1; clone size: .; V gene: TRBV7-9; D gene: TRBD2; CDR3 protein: CASSLAPSGGYNEQFF; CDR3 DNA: TGTGCCAGCAGCTTAGCCCCTAGCGGGGGATACAATGAGCAGTTCTTC
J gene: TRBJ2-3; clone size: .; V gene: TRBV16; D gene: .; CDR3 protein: CASSHGRGRSTDTQYF; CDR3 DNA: TGTGCCAGCAGCCATGGGCGGGGAAGGAGCACAGATACGCAGTATTTT
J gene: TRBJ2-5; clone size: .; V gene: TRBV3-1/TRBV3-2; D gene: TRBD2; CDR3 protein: CASSSSGGAAKTQYF; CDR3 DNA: TGTGCCAGCAGCAGTAGCGGGGGGGCCGCGAAGACCCAGTACTTC
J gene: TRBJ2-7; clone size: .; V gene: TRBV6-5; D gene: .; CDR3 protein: CASSTRTAAYEQYF; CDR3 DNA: TGTGCCAGCAGTACCCGGACAGCCGCCTACGAGCAGTACTTC
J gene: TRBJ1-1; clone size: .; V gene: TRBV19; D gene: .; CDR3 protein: CASSSQGFSTEAFF; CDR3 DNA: TGTGCCAGTAGTTCCCAGGGGTTTAGCACTGAAGCTTTCTTT
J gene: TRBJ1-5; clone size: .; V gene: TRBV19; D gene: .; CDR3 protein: CASSISGFGNQPQHF; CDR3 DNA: TGTGCCAGTAGTATCTCGGGGTTCGGCAATCAGCCCCAGCATTTT
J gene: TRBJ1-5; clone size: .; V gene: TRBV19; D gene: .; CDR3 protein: CASSEGHGIQPQHF; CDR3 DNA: TGTGCCAGTAGTGAAGGGCACGGGATTCAGCCCCAGCATTTT
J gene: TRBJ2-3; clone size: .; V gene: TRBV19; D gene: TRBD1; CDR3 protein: CASSDRGHTDTQYF; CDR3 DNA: TGTGCCAGTAGTGACAGGGGACACACAGATACGCAGTATTTT
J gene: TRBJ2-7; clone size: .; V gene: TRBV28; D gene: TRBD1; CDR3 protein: CASTHSDRGREQYF; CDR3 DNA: TGTGCCAGCACCCACTCGGACAGGGGGCGCGAGCAGTACTTC
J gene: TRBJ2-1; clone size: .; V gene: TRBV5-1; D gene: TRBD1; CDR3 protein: CASRSTGGNEQFF; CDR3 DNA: TGCGCCAGCAGGTCGACAGGGGGCAATGAGCAGTTCTTC
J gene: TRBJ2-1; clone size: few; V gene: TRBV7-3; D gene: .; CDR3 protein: CASSPRAPPDEQFF; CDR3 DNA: TGTGCCAGCAGCCCGAGGGCCCCTCCGGATGAGCAGTTCTTC
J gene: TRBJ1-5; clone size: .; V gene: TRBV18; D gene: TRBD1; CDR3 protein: CASSPKQGKGNQPQHF; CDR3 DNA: TGTGCCAGCTCACCAAAACAGGGGAAGGGCAATCAGCCCCAGCATTTT
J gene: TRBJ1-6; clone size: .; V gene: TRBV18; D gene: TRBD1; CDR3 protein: CASSPDRGNSPLHF; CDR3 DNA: TGTGCCAGCTCACCGGACAGGGGCAATTCACCCCTCCACTTT
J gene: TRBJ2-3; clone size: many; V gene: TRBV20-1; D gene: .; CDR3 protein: CSAWADTQYF; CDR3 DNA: TGCAGTGCTTGGGCGGATACGCAGTATTTT
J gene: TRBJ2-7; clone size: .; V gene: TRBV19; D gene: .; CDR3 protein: CASSFAGSPYEQYF; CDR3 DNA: TGTGCCAGTAGTTTTGCAGGGTCCCCCTACGAGCAGTACTTC
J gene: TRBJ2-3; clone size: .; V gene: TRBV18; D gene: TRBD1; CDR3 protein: CASSPGPGQRVLF; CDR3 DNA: TGTGCCAGCTCACCCGGGCCGGGACAGAGGGTCCTTTTT
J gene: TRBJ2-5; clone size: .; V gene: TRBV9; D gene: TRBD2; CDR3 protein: CASSPGLAGGPETQYF; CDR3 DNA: TGTGCCAGCAGCCCCGGACTAGCGGGAGGGCCGGAGACCCAGTACTTC
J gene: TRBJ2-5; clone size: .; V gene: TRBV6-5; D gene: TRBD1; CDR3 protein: CASSYSTGVVETQYF; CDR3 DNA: TGTGCCAGCAGTTACTCGACAGGGGTAGTAGAGACCCAGTACTTC
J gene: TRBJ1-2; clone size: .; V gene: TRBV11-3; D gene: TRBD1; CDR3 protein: CASSDGTDYGYTF; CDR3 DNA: TGTGCCAGCAGCGACGGGACAGACTATGGCTACACCTTC
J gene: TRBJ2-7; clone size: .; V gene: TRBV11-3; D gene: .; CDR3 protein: CASSLVALPLREQYF; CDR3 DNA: TGTGCCAGCAGCTTAGTCGCACTCCCACTGCGCGAGCAGTACTTC
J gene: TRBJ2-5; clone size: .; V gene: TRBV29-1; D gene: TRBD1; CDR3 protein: CSVARTGGETQYF; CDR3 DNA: TGCAGCGTTGCCCGGACAGGGGGAGAGACCCAGTACTTC
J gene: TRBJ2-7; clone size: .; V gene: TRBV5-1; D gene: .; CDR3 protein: CASSLALEDLTLSF; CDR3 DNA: TGCGCCAGCAGCTTGGCTTTGGAGGACCTAACCTTGAGCTTC
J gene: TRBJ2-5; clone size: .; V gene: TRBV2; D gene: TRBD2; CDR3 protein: CASMGGSWETQYF; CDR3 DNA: TGTGCCAGCATGGGCGGGAGTTGGGAGACCCAGTACTTC
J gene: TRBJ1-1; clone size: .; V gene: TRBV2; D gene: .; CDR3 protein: CASRGGERGEAFF; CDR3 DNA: TGTGCCAGCAGGGGCGGGGAGAGGGGCGAAGCTTTCTTT
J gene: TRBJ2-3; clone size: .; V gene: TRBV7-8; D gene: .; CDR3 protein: CASSQDDLGSSTDTQYF; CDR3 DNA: TGTGCCAGCAGCCAAGACGACCTAGGATCTAGCACAGATACGCAGTATTTT
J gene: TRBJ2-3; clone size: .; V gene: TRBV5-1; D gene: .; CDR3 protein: CASSGLSTDTQYF; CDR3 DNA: TGCGCCAGCAGCGGACTCTCCACAGATACGCAGTATTTT
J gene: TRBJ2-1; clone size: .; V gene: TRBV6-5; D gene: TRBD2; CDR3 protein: CASSKLAGGHEQFF; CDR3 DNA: TGTGCCAGCAGCAAGTTAGCGGGAGGCCATGAGCAGTTCTTC
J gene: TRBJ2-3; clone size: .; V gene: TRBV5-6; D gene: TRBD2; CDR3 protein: CASSRLAGTTDTQYF; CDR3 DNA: TGTGCCAGCAGCCGACTAGCGGGAACCACAGATACGCAGTATTTT
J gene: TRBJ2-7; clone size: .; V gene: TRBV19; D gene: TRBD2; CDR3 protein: CASSALAGNYEQYF; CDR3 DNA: TGTGCCAGTAGTGCCCTAGCGGGAAACTACGAGCAGTACTTC
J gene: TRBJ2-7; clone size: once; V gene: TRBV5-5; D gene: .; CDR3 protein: CASSMDMTYEQYF; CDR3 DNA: TGTGCCAGCAGCATGGACATGACCTACGAGCAGTACTTC
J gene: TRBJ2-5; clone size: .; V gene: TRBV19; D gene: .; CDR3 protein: CASGYDREETQYF; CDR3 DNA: TGTGCCAGTGGGTACGACAGAGAAGAGACCCAGTACTTC
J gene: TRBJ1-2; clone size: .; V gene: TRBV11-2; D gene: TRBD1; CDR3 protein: CASSPRRDRGRDGYTF; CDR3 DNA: TGTGCCAGCAGCCCCCGCCGGGACAGGGGGCGGGATGGCTACACCTTC
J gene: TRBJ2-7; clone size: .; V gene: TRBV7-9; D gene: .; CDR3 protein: CASSSAQRNYEQYF; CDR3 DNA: TGTGCCAGCAGCTCGGCACAGAGAAACTACGAGCAGTACTTC
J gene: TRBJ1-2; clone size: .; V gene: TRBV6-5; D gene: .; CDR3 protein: CASSYSDSPVYGYTF; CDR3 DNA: TGTGCCAGCAGTTACTCGGACAGTCCGGTCTATGGCTACACCTTC
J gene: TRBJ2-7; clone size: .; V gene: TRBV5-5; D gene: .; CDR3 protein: CASSHSLYEQYF; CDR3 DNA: TGTGCCAGCAGCCACTCCCTGTACGAGCAGTACTTC
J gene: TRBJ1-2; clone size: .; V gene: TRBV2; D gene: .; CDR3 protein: CASSEGQGNLNYGYTF; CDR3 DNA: TGTGCCAGCAGTGAAGGGCAGGGAAATCTTAACTATGGCTACACCTTC
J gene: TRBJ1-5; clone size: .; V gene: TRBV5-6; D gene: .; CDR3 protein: CASSLGGGRQPQHF; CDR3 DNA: TGTGCCAGCAGCTTGGGCGGGGGCCGACAGCCCCAGCATTTT
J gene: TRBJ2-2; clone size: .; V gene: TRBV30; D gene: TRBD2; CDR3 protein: CAWSVAGAGELFF; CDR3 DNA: TGTGCCTGGAGTGTAGCGGGGGCCGGGGAGCTGTTTTTT
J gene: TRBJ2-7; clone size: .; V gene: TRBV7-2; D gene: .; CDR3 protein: CASSSFVIGAYEQYF; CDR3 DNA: TGTGCCAGCAGCTCCTTTGTAATAGGAGCCTACGAGCAGTACTTC
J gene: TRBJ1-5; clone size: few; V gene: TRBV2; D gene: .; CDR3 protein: CASHLVGATQPQHF; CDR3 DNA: TGTGCCAGCCATCTTGTAGGGGCGACTCAGCCCCAGCATTTT
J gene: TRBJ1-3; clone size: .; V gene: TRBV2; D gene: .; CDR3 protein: CASMVAGRGDGNTIYF; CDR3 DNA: TGTGCCAGCATGGTTGCCGGGAGGGGAGATGGAAACACCATATATTTT
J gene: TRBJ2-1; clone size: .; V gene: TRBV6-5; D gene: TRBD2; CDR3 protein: CASSYSGTSSINEQFF; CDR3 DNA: TGTGCCAGCAGTTACTCGGGGACTAGCAGTATAAATGAGCAGTTCTTC
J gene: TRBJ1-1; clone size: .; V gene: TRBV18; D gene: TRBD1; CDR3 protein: CASSPRTGLMNTEAFF; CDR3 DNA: TGTGCCAGCTCTCCCAGGACAGGGTTGATGAACACTGAAGCTTTCTTT
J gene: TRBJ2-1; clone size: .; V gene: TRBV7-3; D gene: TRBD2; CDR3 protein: CASSSRTSRNHNEQFF; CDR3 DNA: TGTGCCAGCAGCTCCCGGACTAGCAGGAACCACAATGAGCAGTTCTTC
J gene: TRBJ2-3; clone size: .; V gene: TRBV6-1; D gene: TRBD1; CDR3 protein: CASSEVGRTGYYSTDTQYF; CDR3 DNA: TGTGCCAGCAGTGAAGTCGGTAGGACAGGCTATTATAGCACAGATACGCAGTATTTT
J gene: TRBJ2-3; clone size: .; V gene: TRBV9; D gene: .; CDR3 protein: CASSVGIQMRTDTQYF; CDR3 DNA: TGTGCCAGCAGCGTAGGCATCCAGATGCGCACAGATACGCAGTATTTT
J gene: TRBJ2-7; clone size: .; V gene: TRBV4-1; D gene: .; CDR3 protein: CASSQEPGFNEQYF; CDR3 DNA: TGCGCCAGCAGCCAAGAACCCGGGTTCAACGAGCAGTACTTC